This T cell receptor (beta chain) was captured by sequencing in a study of tumour-infiltrating T cells in Burkitt lymphoma. Turning to the study itself: All epidemiological Burkitt lymphoma subtypes were represented in the cohort. Productive clonality predicted overall and progression-free survival.

Per germline, CDR1 SQVTM and CDR2 ANQGSEA. There are 13 residues in the CDR3. Study findings and constraints: Many Burkitt lymphoma patients shared several public clonotypes.

This clone was observed a handful of times. The antigen is undetermined. One junction end disagrees with the germline gene, perhaps due to a read error. Measured with immunoSEQ multiplex PCR; TCRdb has only the in-frame clones, and not every one. The sample carries 500 or so clones, 15% to 20% recorded once. The V gene is TRBV29-1, the J gene TRBJ1-2; TRBD1 matches 8 bases. The specimen was tumor tissue. The sequence came from a human donor with Burkitt lymphoma. CDR3 bases: TGCAGCGTTGACGACAGGGGAATCTATGGCTATACCTTC. The encoded protein is CSVDDRGIYGYTF.